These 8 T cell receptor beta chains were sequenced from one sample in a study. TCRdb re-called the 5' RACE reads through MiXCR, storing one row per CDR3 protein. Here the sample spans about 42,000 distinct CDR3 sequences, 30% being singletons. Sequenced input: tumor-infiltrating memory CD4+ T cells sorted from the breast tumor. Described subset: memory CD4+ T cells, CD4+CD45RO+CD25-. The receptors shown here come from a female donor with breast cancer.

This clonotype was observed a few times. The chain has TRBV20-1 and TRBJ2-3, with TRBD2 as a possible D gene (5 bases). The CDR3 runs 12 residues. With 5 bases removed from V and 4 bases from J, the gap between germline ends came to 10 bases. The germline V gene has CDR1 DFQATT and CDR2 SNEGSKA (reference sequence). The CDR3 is CSAVREPDTQYF. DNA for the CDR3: TGCAGTGCTGTGAGGGAGCCAGATACGCAGTATTTT.

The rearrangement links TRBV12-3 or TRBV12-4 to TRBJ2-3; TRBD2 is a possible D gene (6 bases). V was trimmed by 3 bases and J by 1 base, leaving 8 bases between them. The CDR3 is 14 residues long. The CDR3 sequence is CASSFWGGTDTQYF. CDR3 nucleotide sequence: TGTGCCAGCAGTTTTTGGGGGGGCACAGATACGCAGTATTTT.

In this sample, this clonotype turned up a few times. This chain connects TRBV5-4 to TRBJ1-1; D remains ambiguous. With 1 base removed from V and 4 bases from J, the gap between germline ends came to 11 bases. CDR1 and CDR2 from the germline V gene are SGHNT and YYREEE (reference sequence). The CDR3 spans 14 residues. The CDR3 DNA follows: TGTGCCAGCAGCTTGATTGGGCTGGGCACTGAAGCTTTCTTT. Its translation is CASSLIGLGTEAFF.

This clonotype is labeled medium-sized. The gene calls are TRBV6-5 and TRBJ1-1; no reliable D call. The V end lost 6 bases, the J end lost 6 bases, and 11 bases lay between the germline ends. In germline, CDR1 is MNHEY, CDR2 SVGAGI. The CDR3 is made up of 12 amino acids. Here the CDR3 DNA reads TGTGCCAGCAGAAACGGGTGGTCTGAAGCTTTCTTT. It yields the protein CASRNGWSEAFF.

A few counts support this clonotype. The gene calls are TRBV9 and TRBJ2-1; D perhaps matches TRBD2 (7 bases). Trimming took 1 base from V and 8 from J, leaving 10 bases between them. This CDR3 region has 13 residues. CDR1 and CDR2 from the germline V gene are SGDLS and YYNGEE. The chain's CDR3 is CASSVLGGHEQFF. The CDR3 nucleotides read TGTGCCAGCAGCGTACTCGGGGGGCATGAGCAGTTCTTC. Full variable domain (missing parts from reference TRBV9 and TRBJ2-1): DSGVTQTPKHLITATGQRVTLRCSPRSGDLSVYWYQQSLDQGLQFLIQYYNGEERAKGNILERFSAQQFPDLHSELNLSSLELGDSALYFCASSVLGGHEQFFGPGTRLTVL.

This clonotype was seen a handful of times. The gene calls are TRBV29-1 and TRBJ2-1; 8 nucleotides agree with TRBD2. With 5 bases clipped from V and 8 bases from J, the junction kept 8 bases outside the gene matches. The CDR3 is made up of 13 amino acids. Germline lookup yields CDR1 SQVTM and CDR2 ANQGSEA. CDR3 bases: TGCAGCGTTTCCGGGAGGGCCTTCGATGAGCAGTTCTTC. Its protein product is CSVSGRAFDEQFF.

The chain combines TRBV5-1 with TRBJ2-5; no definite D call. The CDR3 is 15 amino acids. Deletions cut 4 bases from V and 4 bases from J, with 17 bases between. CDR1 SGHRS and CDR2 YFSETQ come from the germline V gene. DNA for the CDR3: TGCGCCAGCAGCCCGAAAACAACCCCGGGAGAGACCCAGTACTTC. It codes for CASSPKTTPGETQYF.

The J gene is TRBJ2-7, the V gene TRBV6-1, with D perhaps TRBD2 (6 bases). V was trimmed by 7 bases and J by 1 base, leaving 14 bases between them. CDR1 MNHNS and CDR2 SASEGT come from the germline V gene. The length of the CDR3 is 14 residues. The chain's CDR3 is CASNFGGVSYEQYF. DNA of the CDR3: TGTGCCAGCAACTTTGGCGGGGTATCCTACGAGCAGTACTTC.